This T cell receptor beta chain was obtained from a study of CD8+ T cells in alopecia areata. Indicated treatment: oral pan-JAK inhibitor, 5-10 mg twice daily. RNA extraction was followed by reverse transcription into cDNA, which acted as the sequencing template. The assay was immunoSEQ multiplex PCR, and TCRdb's table has in-frame clones only and misses some. The sample consists of around 120,000 clones, roughly 57% of them appearing once. This CDR3 comprises 12 residues. V was trimmed by 1 base and J by 10 bases, leaving 8 bases between them. CDR1 SNHLY and CDR2 FYNNEI come from the germline V gene.

The sample here was CD4+ T cells sorted from blood, taken at week 4, from a patient treated with tofacitinib. V and J are TRBV2 and TRBJ2-1, with D maybe TRBD2 (5 bases). The TCR comes from a human donor with alopecia areata. CDR3 region: CASSEVRGEQFF. The CDR3 DNA reads TGTGCCAGCAGTGAAGTCCGAGGGGAGCAGTTCTTC. Full variable domain (missing parts from reference TRBV2 and TRBJ2-1): EPEVTQTPSHQVTQMGQEVILRCVPISNHLYFYWYRQILGQKVEFLVSFYNNEISEKSEIFDDQFSVERPDGSNFTLKIRSTKLEDSAMYFCASSEVRGEQFFGPGTRLTVL.